This TCR beta chain was retrieved from a study of Ad26.COV2.S vaccination and SARS-CoV-2 variants. For the study at large: Participants got Ad26.COV2.S intramuscularly, once or twice 56 days apart.

Study findings and constraints: Similar non-spike TCR breadth was seen in vaccine and placebo recipients. Relative to placebo recipients, vaccine recipients exhibited elevated spike-specific TCR breadth.

With V trimmed by 2 bases and J by 5 bases, 9 bases remained unmatched. This CDR3 region has 16 residues. Germline CDR1 and CDR2: MNHEY and SVGAGI. Here immunoSEQ multiplex PCR was the method, and the copy in TCRdb shows in-frame clones only, minus some. Here the sample spans some 480,000 clones, roughly nine tenths being singletons. As concerns this clone: The antigen is undetermined.

The sample's treatment: roughly 20 received Ad26.COV2.S at low or high dose, single or two shots; about 5 received placebo; per-sample allocation not given. Samples came from day 63 after the first vaccine or placebo injection. Source: peripheral blood, taken in a trial of Ad26.COV2.S vaccine versus placebo. This chain uses TRBV6-5 with TRBJ1-1; TRBD1 agrees at 9 bases. This clonotype originated in a person aged 18-60 years who received the Ad26.COV2.S COVID-19 vaccine or a placebo. The CDR3 nucleotides are TGTGCCAGCAGTTACCTAGGGACAGGGTTGAGGACTGAAGCTTTCTTT. This codes for CASSYLGTGLRTEAFF.